This T cell receptor beta chain was sequenced for a study of regulatory T cells in long-lasting Graves disease. This clonotype was seen a few times. The time point here: newly diagnosed GD, antithyroid drugs for less than 3 months. PBMC-extracted RNA yielded the TCR library. Relying on iRepertoire HTBI primers and Arm-PCR of CDR3 regions, the team built TCR beta libraries. Authors' processing steps: Across all samples, about 59 TRBV segments and 15 or so TRBJ segments were identified. MiXCR, applied by TCRdb to the multiplex PCR reads, yields one record per CDR3 protein. The V and J calls were determined by TCRdb, not by the authors. The sample has about 350,000 distinct CDR3 sequences, about a sixth seen once. This sample was also put to use in a study of T cells in Graves' hyperthyroidism and ophthalmopathy.

The sample here was peripheral blood mononuclear cells (PBMCs), taken at new diagnosis, from a patient treated with antithyroid drugs. This receptor was taken from a woman between 18 and 29 years old with Graves disease.

The CDR3 reads CVTRRRGSEAFF. DNA of the CDR3: TGTGTTACACGGCGAAGGGGATCTGAAGCTTTCTTT. V gene TRBV27 combines with J gene TRBJ1-1, with D maybe TRBD1 (5 bases). The CDR3 length is 12 residues. Per germline, CDR1 MNHEY and CDR2 SMNVEV (reference sequence).